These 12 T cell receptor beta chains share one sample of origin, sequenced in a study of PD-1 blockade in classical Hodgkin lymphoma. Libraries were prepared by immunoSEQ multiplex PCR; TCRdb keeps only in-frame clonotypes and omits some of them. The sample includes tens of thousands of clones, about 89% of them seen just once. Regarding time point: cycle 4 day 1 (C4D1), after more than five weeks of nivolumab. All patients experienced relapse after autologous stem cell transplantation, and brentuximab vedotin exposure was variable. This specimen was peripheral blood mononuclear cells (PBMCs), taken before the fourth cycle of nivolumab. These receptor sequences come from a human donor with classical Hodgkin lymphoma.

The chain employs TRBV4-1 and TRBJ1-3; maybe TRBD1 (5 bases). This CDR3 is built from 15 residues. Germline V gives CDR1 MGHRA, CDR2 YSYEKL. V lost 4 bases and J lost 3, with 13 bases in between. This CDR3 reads CASSRNGGVGNTIYF. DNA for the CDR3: TGCGCCAGCAGCCGAAACGGGGGAGTTGGAAACACCATATATTTT.

Here the CDR3 DNA reads TGTGCCAGCAGCCAAGTCTTGGGGGCGGATACGCAGTATTTT. The encoded protein is CASSQVLGADTQYF. The rearrangement uses TRBV14 and TRBJ2-3; tentatively, D is TRBD1 (6 bases). Germline V gives CDR1 SGHDN, CDR2 FVKESK. The CDR3 totals 14 residues. With 1 base removed from V and 6 bases from J, the gap between germline ends came to 11 bases. Full variable domain (rest looked up from reference TRBV14 and TRBJ2-3): EAGVTQFPSHSVIEKGQTVTLRCDPISGHDNLYWYRRVMGKEIKFLLHFVKESKQDESGMPNNRFLAERTGGTYSTLKVQPAELEDSGVYFCASSQVLGADTQYFGPGTRLTVL.

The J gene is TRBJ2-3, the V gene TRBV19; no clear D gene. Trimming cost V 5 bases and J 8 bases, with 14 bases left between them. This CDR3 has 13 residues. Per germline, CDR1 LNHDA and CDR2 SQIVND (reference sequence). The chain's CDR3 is CASSVVVGSTQYF. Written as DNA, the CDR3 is TGTGCCAGTAGTGTTGTTGTCGGAAGTACGCAGTATTTT.

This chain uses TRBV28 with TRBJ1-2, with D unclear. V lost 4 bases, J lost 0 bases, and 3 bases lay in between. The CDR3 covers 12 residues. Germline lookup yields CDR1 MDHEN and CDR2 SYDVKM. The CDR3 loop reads CASSSTNYGYTF. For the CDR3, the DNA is TGTGCCAGCAGTTCTACTAACTATGGCTACACCTTC.

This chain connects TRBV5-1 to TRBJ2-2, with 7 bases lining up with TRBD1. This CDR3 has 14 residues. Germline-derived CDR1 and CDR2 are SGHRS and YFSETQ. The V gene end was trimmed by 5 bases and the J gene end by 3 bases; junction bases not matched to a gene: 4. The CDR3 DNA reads TGCGCCAGCAGTTTAACAGGGGACACCGGGGAGCTGTTTTTT. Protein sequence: CASSLTGDTGELFF.

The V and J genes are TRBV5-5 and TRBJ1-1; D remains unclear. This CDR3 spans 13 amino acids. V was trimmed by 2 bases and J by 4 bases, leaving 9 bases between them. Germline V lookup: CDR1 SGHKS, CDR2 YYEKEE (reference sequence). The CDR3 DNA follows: TGTGCCAGCAGCTTTGGGGAAGCCACTGAAGCTTTCTTT. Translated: CASSFGEATEAFF.

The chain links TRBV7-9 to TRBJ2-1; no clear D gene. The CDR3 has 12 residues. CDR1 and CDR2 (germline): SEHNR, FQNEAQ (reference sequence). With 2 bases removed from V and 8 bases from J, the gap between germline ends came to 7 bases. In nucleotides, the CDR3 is TGTGCCAGCAGCTTACCCCCAGATGAGCAGTTCTTC. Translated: CASSLPPDEQFF. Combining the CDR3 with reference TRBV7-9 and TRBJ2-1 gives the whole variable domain DTGVSQNPRHKITKRGQNVTFRCDPISEHNRLYWYRQTLGQGPEFLTYFQNEAQLEKSRLLSDRFSAERPKGSFSTLEIQRTEQGDSAMYLCASSLPPDEQFFGPGTRLTVL.

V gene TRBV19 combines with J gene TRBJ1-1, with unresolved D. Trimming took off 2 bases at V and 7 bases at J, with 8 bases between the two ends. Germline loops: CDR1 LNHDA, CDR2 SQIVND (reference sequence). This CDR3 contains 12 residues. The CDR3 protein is CASSIREGEAFF. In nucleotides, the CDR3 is TGTGCCAGTAGTATACGAGAGGGTGAAGCTTTCTTT.

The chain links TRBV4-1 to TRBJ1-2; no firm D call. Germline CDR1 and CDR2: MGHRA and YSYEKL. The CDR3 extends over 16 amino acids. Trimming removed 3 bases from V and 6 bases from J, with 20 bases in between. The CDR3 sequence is CASSHILGERADGYTF. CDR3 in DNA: TGCGCCAGCAGCCATATATTGGGCGAAAGGGCCGATGGCTACACCTTC.

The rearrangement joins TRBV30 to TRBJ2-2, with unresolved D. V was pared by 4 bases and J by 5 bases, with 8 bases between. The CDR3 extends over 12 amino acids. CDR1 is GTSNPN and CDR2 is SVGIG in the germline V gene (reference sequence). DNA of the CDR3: TGTGCCTGGACATGGTGGACCGGGGAGCTGTTTTTT. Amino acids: CAWTWWTGELFF.

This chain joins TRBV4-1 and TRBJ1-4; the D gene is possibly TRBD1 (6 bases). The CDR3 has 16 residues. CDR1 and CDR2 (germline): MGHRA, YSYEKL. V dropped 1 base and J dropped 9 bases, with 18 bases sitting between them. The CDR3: CASSQVTNLRGKKLFF. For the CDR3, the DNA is TGCGCCAGCAGCCAAGTAACAAATCTAAGGGGGAAAAAACTGTTTTTT.

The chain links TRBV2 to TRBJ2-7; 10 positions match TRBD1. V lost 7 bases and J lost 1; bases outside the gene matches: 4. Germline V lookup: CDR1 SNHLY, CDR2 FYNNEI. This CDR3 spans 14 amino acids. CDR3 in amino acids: CASTRTGGSYEQYF. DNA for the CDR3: TGTGCCAGCACTAGGACAGGGGGATCCTACGAGCAGTACTTC.